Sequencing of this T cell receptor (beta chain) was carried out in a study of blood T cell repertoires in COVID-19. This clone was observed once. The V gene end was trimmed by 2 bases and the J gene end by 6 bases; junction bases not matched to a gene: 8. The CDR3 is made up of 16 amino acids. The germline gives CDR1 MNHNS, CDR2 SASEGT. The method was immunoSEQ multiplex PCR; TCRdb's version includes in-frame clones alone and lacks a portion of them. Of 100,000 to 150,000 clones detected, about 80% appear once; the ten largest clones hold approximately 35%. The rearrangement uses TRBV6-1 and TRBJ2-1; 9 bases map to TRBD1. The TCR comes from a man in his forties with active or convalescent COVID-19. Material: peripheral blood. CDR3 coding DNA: TGTGCCAGCAGTGAATGGGGACAGGGCTTTTTCAATGAGCAGTTCTTC. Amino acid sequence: CASSEWGQGFFNEQFF.